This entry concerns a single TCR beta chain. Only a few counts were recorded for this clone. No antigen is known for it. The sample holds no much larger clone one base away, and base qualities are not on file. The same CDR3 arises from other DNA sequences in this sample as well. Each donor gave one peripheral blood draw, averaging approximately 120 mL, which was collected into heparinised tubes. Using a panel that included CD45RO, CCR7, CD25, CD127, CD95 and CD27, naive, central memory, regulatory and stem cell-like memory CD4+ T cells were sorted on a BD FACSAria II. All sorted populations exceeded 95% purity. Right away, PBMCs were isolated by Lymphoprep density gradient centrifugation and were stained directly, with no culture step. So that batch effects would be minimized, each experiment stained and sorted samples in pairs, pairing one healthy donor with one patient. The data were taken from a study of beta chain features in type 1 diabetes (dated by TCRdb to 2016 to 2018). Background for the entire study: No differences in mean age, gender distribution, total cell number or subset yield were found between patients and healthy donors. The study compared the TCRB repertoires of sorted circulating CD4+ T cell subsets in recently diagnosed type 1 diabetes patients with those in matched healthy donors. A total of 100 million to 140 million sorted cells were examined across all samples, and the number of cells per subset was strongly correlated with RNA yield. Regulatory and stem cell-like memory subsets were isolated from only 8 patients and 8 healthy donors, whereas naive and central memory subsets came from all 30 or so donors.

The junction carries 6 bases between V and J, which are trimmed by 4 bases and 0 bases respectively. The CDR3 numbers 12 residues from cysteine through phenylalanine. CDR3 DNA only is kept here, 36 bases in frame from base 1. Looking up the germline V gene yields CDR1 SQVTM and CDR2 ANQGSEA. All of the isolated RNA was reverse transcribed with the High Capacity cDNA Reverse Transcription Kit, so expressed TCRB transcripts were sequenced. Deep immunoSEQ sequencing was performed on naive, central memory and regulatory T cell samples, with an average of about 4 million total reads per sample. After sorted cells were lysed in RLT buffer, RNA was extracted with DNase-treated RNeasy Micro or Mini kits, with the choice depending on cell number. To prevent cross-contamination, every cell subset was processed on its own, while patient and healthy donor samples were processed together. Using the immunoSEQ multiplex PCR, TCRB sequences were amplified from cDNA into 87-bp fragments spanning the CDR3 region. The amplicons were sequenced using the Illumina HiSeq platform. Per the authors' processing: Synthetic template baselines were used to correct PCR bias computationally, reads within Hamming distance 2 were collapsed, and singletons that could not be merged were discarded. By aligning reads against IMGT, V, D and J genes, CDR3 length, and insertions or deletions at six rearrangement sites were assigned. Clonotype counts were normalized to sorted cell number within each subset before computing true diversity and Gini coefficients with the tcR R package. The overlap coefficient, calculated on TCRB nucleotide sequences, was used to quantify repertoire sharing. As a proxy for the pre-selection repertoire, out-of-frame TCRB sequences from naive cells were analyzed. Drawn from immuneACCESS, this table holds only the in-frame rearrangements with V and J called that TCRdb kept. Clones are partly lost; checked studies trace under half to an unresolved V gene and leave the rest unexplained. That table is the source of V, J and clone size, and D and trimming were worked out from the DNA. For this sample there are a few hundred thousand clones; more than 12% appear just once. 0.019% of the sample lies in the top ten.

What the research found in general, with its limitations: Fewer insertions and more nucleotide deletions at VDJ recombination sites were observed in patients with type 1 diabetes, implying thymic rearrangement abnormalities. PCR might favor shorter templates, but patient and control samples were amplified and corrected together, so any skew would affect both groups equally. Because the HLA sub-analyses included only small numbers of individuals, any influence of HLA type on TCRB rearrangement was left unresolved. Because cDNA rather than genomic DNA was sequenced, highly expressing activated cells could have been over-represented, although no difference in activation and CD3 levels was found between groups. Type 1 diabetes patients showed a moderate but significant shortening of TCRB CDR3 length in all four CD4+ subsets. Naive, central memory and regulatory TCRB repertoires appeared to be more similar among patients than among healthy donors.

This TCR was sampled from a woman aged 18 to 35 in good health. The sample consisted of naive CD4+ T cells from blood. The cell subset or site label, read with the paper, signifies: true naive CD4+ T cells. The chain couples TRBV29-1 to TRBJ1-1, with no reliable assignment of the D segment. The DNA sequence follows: TGCAGCGTTGGAGGAATGAACACTGAAGCTTTCTTT. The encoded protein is CSVGGMNTEAFF.